This is a list of T cell receptor beta chains from one sample in a study of identical twins. MiXCR was run by TCRdb on the 5' RACE reads, yielding one entry per CDR3 protein. The profile shows 1,800,000 or so distinct CDR3 sequences, less than 35% of them singletons. Material for sequencing was cord blood. The receptors come from a newborn girl in good health. The CDR3 runs from the conserved cysteine through the conserved F or W. The D gene is left open where the match is weak. Not all rows give a size; the values are once, few, many and, for expanded clones, a class.

TRBD1 | TRBJ2-7 | TRBV24-1 | - | CATSDTTGDSYEQYF | TGTGCCACCAGTGATACAACAGGGGACTCCTACGAGCAGTACTTC
- | TRBJ1-6 | TRBV5-1 | once | CASSLDRREGSPPHF | TGCGCCAGCAGCTTGGACCGTCGGGAGGGTTCACCCCCCCACTTT
- | TRBJ1-2 | TRBV25-1 | - | CASSETDYYGYTF | TGTGCCAGCAGTGAGACTGACTACTATGGCTACACCTTC
- | TRBJ2-4 | TRBV15 | - | CATSSSGDGKNIQYF | TGTGCCACCAGCAGCTCAGGGGATGGCAAAAACATTCAGTACTTC
- | TRBJ1-5 | TRBV24-1 | few | CATSDYNSNQPQHF | TGTGCCACCAGTGATTACAATAGCAATCAGCCCCAGCATTTT
- | TRBJ1-6 | TRBV6-1 | - | CASDRGADSPLHF | TGTGCCAGCGATAGGGGGGCCGATTCACCCCTCCACTTT
- | TRBJ1-5 | TRBV12-3/TRBV12-4 | - | CASSPREVNQPQHF | TGTGCCAGCAGCCCCAGGGAAGTAAATCAGCCCCAGCATTTT
TRBD2 | TRBJ2-1 | TRBV28 | - | CASSFLKTAGSSYNEQFF | TGTGCCAGCAGTTTCCTAAAAACAGCGGGGAGCTCCTACAATGAGCAGTTCTTC
TRBD2 | TRBJ2-1 | TRBV4-1 | - | CASSQESSGRRNEQFF | TGCGCCAGCAGCCAAGAATCTAGCGGGAGAAGGAATGAGCAGTTCTTC
- | TRBJ1-1 | TRBV20-1 | - | CASRGMDTEAFF | TGCGCTTCCCGAGGGATGGACACTGAAGCTTTCTTT
- | TRBJ2-5 | TRBV5-1 | - | CASSLAGSSQYF | TGCGCCAGCAGCTTGGCAGGTTCGTCCCAGTACTTC
- | TRBJ2-3 | TRBV10-3 | - | CAISALGTQYF | TGTGCCATCAGTGCCCTCGGTACGCAGTATTTT
TRBD2 | TRBJ2-3 | TRBV13 | few | CASSLGRGTSGVGQYF | TGTGCCAGCAGCTTAGGAAGAGGGACTAGCGGGGTCGGGCAGTATTTT
- | TRBJ2-5 | TRBV20-1 | - | CSASGRRGNNEQYF | TGCAGTGCTAGTGGTAGGAGGGGGAACAATGAGCAGTACTTC
- | TRBJ2-1 | TRBV6-2/TRBV6-3 | few | CASSYSIHGYNEQFF | TGTGCCAGCAGTTACTCGATCCACGGGTACAATGAGCAGTTCTTC